Below, 6 T cell receptor beta chains from the same sample are listed, as sequenced in a study of T cell repertoires in cytomegalovirus infection. Their antigen targets remain unknown. A single record per CDR3 protein comes from TCRdb applying MiXCR to the reads. The data hold roughly 130,000 distinct CDR3 sequences, with 20% to 30% observed a single time. Sequencing was performed on PBMCs, sequenced either directly or after in vitro stimulation (not recorded which). The source is a human donor in good health (CMV status not recorded). Some clones in this sample may be carry-over from other donors' samples.

This clonotype was detected many times. This chain uses TRBV27 with TRBJ2-3; D possibly corresponds to TRBD2 (7 bases). The CDR3 extends over 15 amino acids. Trimming shortened V by 5 bases and J by 3 bases, and 15 bases separated the two germline ends. Germline V gene data show CDR1 as MNHEY and CDR2 as SMNVEV (reference sequence). This CDR3 reads CASSPRTAGTDTQYF. CDR3 coding DNA: TGTGCCAGCAGTCCCAGGACAGCGGGAACAGATACGCAGTATTTT.

The chain combines TRBV6-6 with TRBJ2-1; D gene uncertain. The CDR3 has 15 residues. Trimming took off 4 bases at V and 5 bases at J, with 15 bases between the two ends. Germline V CDR1 and CDR2: MNHNY, SVGAGI (reference sequence). The CDR3: CASSWALGKNNEQFF. The CDR3 coding sequence is TGTGCCAGCAGTTGGGCCTTAGGAAAAAACAATGAGCAGTTCTTC.

The chain carries TRBV7-2 and TRBJ1-1, with unresolved D. CDR1 and CDR2 (germline): SGHTA, FQGNSA. V lost 1 base, J lost 11 bases, and 17 bases lay in between. The CDR3 sequence is 14 residues long. The CDR3 sequence: CASSLGPRTVEAFF. The DNA of the CDR3 is TGTGCCAGCAGCTTAGGCCCTCGTACAGTGGAGGCTTTCTTT.

J is TRBJ1-2 and V is TRBV12-3 or TRBV12-4; the match to TRBD1 covers 8 bases. The CDR3 has 16 residues. Trimming cost V 5 bases and J 1 base; bases outside gene matches: 9. The CDR3 sequence: CASSPQGQAFNYGYTF. The CDR3 region has the DNA TGTGCCAGCAGTCCCCAGGGACAGGCCTTTAACTATGGCTACACCTTC.

This clonotype appeared a few times. The chain employs TRBV19 and TRBJ1-1, with D perhaps TRBD1 (6 bases). V lost 0 bases, J lost 1 base, and 6 bases lay in between. This CDR3 is built from 14 residues. Germline assignment: CDR1 LNHDA and CDR2 SQIVND (reference sequence). CDR3 nucleotides: TGTGCCAGTAGTATAGACAGGGGGAACACTGAAGCTTTCTTT. It codes for CASSIDRGNTEAFF. The full variable domain, completed using reference TRBV19 and TRBJ1-1, is DGGITQSPKYLFRKEGQNVTLSCEQNLNHDAMYWYRQDPGQGLRLIYYSQIVNDFQKGDIAEGYSVSREKKESFPLTVTSAQKNPTAFYLCASSIDRGNTEAFFGQGTRLTVV.

In this sample, this clonotype turned up a few times. J is TRBJ2-5 and V is TRBV5-1; D perhaps matches TRBD1 (6 bases). V gave up 0 bases and J gave up 6 bases, with 9 bases separating them. The CDR3 length is 13 residues. In germline, CDR1 is SGHRS, CDR2 YFSETQ. The DNA of the CDR3 is TGCGCCAGCAGCTTGGCAGGGGTGCAGACCCAGTACTTC. Translating gives CASSLAGVQTQYF.